This T cell receptor beta chain comes out of a study of blood T cell repertoires in COVID-19. Study-level information: Specimens from acute and convalescent COVID-19 originated in the United States, Italy and Spain. Sources were T cells, B-cell-depleted T cells, or PBMCs; the material itself was cDNA or gDNA.

This clone was seen only once. Authors' data handling: Counts of nucleated cells, estimated from reference gene primer amplification, were obtained. Profiled with immunoSEQ multiplex PCR; TCRdb holds only in-frame clones, not every one. V, J and clone size reflect that table, while D and trimming were determined from the DNA. Here the sample spans tens of thousands of clones, 75% to 90% being singletons. The sample comprised peripheral blood. This TCR was recovered from a man in his sixties with acute or convalescent COVID-19.

The CDR3 DNA follows: TGTGCCAGCAGCCCAGAGGCGGGGGGGCTCGCCCGGGCCCAGTACTTC. This sequence encodes CASSPEAGGLARAQYF. This chain links TRBV7-2 with TRBJ2-5, with 9 bases that match TRBD2. Germline V gene data show CDR1 as SGHTA and CDR2 as FQGNSA. V trimming: 5 bases; J trimming: 9 bases; junction bases outside the gene matches: 16. The CDR3 totals 16 residues.